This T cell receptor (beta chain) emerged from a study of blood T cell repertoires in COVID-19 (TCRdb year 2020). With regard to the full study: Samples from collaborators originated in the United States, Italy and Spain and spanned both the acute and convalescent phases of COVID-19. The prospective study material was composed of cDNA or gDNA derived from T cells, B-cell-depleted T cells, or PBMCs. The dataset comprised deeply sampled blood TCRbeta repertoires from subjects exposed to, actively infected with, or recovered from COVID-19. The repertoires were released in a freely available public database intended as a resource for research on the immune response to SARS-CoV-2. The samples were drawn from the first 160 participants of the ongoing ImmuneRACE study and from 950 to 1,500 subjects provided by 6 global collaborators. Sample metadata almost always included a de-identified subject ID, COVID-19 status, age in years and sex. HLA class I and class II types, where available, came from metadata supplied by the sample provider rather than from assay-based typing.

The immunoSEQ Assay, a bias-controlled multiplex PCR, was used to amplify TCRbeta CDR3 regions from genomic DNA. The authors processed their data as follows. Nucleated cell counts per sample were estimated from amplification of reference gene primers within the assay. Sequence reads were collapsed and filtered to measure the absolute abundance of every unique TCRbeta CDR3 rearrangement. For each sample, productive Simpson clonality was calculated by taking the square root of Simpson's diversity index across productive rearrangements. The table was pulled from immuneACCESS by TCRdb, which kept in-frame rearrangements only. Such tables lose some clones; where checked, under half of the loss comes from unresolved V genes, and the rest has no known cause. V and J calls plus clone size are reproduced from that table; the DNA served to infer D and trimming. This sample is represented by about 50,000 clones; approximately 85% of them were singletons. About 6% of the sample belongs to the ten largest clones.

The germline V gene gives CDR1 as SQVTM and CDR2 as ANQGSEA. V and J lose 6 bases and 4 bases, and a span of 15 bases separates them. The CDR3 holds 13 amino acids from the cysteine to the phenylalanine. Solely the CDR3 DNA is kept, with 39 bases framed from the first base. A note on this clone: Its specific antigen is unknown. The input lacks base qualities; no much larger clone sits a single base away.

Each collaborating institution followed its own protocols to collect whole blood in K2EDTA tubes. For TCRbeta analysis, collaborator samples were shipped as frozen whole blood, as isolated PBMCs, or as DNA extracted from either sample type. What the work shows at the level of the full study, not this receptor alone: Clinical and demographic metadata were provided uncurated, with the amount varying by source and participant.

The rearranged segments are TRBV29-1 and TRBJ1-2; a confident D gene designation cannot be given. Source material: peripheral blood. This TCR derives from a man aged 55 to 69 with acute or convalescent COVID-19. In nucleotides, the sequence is TGCAGCGTGGCTTCGGTGAGCGGCTATGGCTACACCTTC. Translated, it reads CSVASVSGYGYTF.